The 8 T cell receptor beta chains presented below share a single source sample, sequenced in a study of cytomegalovirus exposure and HLA in healthy donors. PCR used 60 Vbeta primers and 13 Jbeta primers. Data came from immunoSEQ multiplex PCR; TCRdb stores just in-frame clones and leaves some out. The table lists about 98,000 clones, approximately 79% of them singletons. The specimen was PBMCs. The receptors were gathered from a male donor in good health and CMV-seronegative.

V gene TRBV5-1 combines with J gene TRBJ1-1, with a weak D call TRBD1 (5 bases). The CDR3 extends over 14 amino acids. Germline CDR1 reads SGHRS; CDR2 reads YFSETQ. The V gene lost 4 bases and the J gene lost 4 bases, with 14 bases spanning the gap. The CDR3 DNA follows: TGCGCCAGCAGCCGGAGGGACCCGGGCACTGAAGCTTTCTTT. This encodes CASSRRDPGTEAFF.

In its sample, this clone was seen a few times. The chain recombines TRBV10-3 with TRBJ2-7; 7 nucleotides line up with TRBD1. The CDR3 spans 16 residues. The germline CDR1 and CDR2 sequences are ENHRY and SYGVKD. V lost 5 bases and J lost 0; bases outside the gene matches: 10. The CDR3 protein is CAISNYPRDSSYEQYF. The CDR3 coding sequence is TGTGCCATCAGTAATTACCCCCGGGACAGCTCCTACGAGCAGTACTTC.

The chain has TRBV20-1 and TRBJ2-7; D not resolved. Germline-derived CDR1 and CDR2 are DFQATT and SNEGSKA (reference sequence). V was clipped by 5 bases and J by 7 bases, with 12 bases between them. This CDR3 contains 11 residues. The CDR3 is CSAPSGCEQYF. CDR3 DNA sequence: TGCAGTGCTCCCTCAGGTTGTGAGCAGTACTTC.

V is TRBV2 and J is TRBJ2-5; 11 bases are a match to TRBD2. V was pared by 6 bases and J by 1 base, with 7 bases of the junction left unmatched. CDR1 is SNHLY, CDR2 FYNNEI, per germline. This CDR3 is built from 16 residues. CDR3 sequence reads: CASRLLAGGLQETQYF. The CDR3 nucleotides read TGTGCCAGCAGACTGCTAGCGGGAGGCCTCCAAGAGACCCAGTACTTC.

This chain uses TRBV5-5 with TRBJ2-7; D is possibly TRBD2 (5 bases). The CDR3 covers 13 residues. Germline assignment: CDR1 SGHKS and CDR2 YYEKEE (reference sequence). Trimming shortened V by 5 bases and J by 0 bases, and 9 bases separated the two germline ends. CDR3 nucleotides: TGTGCCAGCAGTCGAGCGGACTCCTACGAGCAGTACTTC. Translation: CASSRADSYEQYF.

The rearrangement links TRBV6-5 to TRBJ2-5; D possibly corresponds to TRBD2 (5 bases). Trimming removed 5 bases from V and 3 bases from J, with 16 bases in between. This CDR3 spans 15 amino acids. Germline lookup yields CDR1 MNHEY and CDR2 SVGAGI. The CDR3 DNA sequence: TGTGCCAGCAGTACTCCGGGAACCCAAAAAGAGACCCAGTACTTC. Amino acid sequence: CASSTPGTQKETQYF.

The CDR3 DNA reads as TGTGCCAGCGGGCAAGCGTCCACCGGGGAGCTGTTTTTT. This sequence encodes CASGQASTGELFF. The rearrangement joins TRBV14 to TRBJ2-2; no reliable D call. Germline CDR1 SGHDN, CDR2 FVKESK. V dropped 8 bases and J dropped 4 bases, with 11 bases sitting between them. The CDR3 spans 13 residues. The complete variable domain, with remaining parts taken from reference TRBV14 and TRBJ2-2, reads EAGVTQFPSHSVIEKGQTVTLRCDPISGHDNLYWYRRVMGKEIKFLLHFVKESKQDESGMPNNRFLAERTGGTYSTLKVQPAELEDSGVYFCASGQASTGELFFGEGSRLTVL.

This chain connects TRBV27 to TRBJ2-7; TRBD1 aligns across 9 bases. The germline V gene has CDR1 MNHEY and CDR2 SMNVEV (reference sequence). There are 13 residues in the CDR3. J lost 5 bases, V lost 2 bases, and 1 base had no gene match. The CDR3 here is CASSLTGGDEQYF. CDR3 DNA: TGTGCCAGCAGTTTAACAGGGGGCGACGAGCAGTACTTC.